At least ten counts were recorded for the clone carrying this TCR beta chain. Its antigen is undetermined. TCRdb used MiXCR to reprocess the multiplex PCR reads, holding one entry per CDR3 protein. Here the sample spans around 250,000 distinct CDR3 sequences, 34% being singletons. Axillary draining lymph nodes of breast cancer patients supplied the node samples. The CDR3 extends over 14 amino acids. Germline V gene sequence: CDR1 SEHNR, CDR2 FQNEAQ (reference sequence). V dropped 5 bases and J dropped 6 bases, with 16 bases sitting between them. The data stem from a study of breast tumors, draining lymph nodes, adjacent tissues. Study-level results: The lymph node origin of tumor T cells was framed as consistent with a hypothesis, not demonstrated. Tumor TCR diversity was below lymph nodes but above nontumor tissue. Most tumor T cells seemingly derive from lymph node, then expand in tumor. Luminal-like breast cancer showed significantly greater tumor-nontumor repertoire similarity than basal-like breast cancer did.

This clonotype was obtained from a female donor with breast cancer. Some clones in this sample may be carry-over from other donors' samples. Sequencing was done on a sample of axillary lymph node tissue. V is TRBV7-9 and J is TRBJ2-5, with D tentatively TRBD2 (6 bases). In nucleotides, the CDR3 is TGTGCCAGCAGCCCCGCGGGGAGGCGAAAGACCCAGTACTTC. It translates to CASSPAGRRKTQYF.